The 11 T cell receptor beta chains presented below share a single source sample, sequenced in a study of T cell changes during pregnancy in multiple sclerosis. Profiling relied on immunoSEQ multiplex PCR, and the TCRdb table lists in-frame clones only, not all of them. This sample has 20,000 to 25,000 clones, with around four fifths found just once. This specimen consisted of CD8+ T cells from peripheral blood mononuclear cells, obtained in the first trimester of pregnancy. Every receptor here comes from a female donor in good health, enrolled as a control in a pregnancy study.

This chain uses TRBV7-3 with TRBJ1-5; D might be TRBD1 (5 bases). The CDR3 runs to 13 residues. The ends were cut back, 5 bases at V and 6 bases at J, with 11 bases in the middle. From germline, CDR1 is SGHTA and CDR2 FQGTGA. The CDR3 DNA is TGTGCCAGCAGCCCCACGGGGGGTCAGCCCCAGCATTTT. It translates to CASSPTGGQPQHF.

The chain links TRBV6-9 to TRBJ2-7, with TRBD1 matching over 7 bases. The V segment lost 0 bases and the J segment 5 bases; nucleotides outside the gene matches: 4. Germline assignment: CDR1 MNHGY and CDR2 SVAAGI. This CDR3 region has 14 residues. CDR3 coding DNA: TGTGCCAGCAGTTATTCGACAGGGAGCGACGAGCAGTACTTC. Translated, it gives CASSYSTGSDEQYF.

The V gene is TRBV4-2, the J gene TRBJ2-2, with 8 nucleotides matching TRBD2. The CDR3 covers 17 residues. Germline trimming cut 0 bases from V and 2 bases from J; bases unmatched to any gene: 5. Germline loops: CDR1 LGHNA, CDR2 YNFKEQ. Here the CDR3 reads CASSQEGAGVNTGELFF. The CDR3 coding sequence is TGTGCCAGCAGCCAAGAGGGAGCGGGAGTAAACACCGGGGAGCTGTTTTTT.

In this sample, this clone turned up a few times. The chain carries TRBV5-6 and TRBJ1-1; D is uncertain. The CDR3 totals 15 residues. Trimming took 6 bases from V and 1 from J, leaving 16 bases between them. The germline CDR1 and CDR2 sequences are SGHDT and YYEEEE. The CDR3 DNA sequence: TGTGCCAGCACCCCGGGTGGCGGAACGAACACTGAAGCTTTCTTT. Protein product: CASTPGGGTNTEAFF.

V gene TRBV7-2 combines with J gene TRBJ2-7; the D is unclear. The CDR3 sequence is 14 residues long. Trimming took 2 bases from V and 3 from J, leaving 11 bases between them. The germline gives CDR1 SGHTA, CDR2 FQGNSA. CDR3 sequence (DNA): TGTGCCAGCAGCTTAAGTGGGCAGGTCTACGAGCAGTACTTC. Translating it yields CASSLSGQVYEQYF.

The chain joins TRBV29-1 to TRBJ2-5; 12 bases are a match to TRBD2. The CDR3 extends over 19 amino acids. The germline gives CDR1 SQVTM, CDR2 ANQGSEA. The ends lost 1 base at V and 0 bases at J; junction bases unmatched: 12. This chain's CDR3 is CSVEARTSGTDKYQETQYF. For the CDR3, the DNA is TGCAGCGTTGAAGCCCGGACTAGCGGGACAGATAAGTACCAAGAGACCCAGTACTTC.

This chain's CDR3 is CARTGTSGPNEQFF. The CDR3 DNA reads as TGTGCTCGGACCGGGACTAGCGGCCCCAATGAGCAGTTCTTC. This chain joins TRBV30 and TRBJ2-1; 11 nucleotides agree with TRBD2. The CDR3 runs to 14 residues. Germline assignment: CDR1 GTSNPN and CDR2 SVGIG (reference sequence).

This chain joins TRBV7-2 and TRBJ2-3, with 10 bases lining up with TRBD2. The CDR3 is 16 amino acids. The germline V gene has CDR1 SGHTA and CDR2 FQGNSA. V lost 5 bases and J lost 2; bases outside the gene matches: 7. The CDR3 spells CASSPERGGYTDTQYF. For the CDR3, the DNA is TGTGCCAGCAGCCCGGAGCGGGGGGGCTACACAGATACGCAGTATTTT.

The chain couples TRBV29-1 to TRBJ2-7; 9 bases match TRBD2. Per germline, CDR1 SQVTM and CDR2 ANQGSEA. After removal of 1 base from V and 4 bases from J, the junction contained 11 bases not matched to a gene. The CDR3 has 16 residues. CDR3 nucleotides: TGCAGCGTTGAAGGACTAGCGGAGGGGGACTCTTACGAGCAGTACTTC. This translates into CSVEGLAEGDSYEQYF.

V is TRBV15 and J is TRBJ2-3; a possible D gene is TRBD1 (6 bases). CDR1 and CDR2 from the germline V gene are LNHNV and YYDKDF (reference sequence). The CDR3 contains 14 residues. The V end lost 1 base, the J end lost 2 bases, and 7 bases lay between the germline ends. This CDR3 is CATSRGQDTDTQYF. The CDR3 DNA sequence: TGTGCCACCAGCAGAGGACAGGACACAGATACGCAGTATTTT.

CDR3 sequence reads: CASSVPGRNREQYF. The CDR3 DNA is TGTGCCAGCAGCGTACCCGGGAGAAACCGCGAGCAGTACTTC. The chain employs TRBV27 and TRBJ2-7; D might be TRBD2 (6 bases). Germline V gene data show CDR1 as MNHEY and CDR2 as SMNVEV (reference sequence). Trimming took off 6 bases at V and 6 bases at J, with 18 bases between the two ends. The CDR3 runs to 14 residues.